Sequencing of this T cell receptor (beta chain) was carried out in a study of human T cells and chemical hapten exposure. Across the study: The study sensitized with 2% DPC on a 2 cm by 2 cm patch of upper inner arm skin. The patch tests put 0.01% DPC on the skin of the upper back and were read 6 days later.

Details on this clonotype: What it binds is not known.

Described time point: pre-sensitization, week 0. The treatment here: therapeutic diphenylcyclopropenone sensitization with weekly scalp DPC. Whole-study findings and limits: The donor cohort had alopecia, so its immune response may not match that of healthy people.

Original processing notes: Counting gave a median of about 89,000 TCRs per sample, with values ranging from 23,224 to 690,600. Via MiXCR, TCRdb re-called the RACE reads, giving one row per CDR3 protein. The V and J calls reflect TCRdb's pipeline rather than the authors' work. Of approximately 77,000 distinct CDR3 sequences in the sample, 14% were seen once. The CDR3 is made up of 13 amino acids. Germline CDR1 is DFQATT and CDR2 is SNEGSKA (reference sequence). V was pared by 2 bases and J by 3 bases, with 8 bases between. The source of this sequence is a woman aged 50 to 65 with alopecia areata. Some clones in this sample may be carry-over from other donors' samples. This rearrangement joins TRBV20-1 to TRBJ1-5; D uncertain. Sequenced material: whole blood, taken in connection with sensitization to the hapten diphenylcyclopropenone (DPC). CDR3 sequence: CSARFSSNQPQHF. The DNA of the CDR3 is TGCAGTGCTAGATTTTCATCCAATCAGCCCCAGCATTTT.